Below are 8 T cell receptor beta chains sequenced from a single sample in a study of blood T cell repertoires in COVID-19. TCRdb's copy holds only in-frame clones and misses some; the assay was immunoSEQ multiplex PCR. This table has around 290,000 clones, around nine tenths appearing once. The sample consisted of PBMCs or T cells enriched from blood (not recorded which). The receptor set was obtained from a woman in her 40s who had recovered from COVID-19.

The chain combines TRBV7-9 with TRBJ1-6; 7 bases map to TRBD1. This CDR3 spans 13 amino acids. V trimming: 3 bases; J trimming: 13 bases; junction bases outside the gene matches: 6. Germline V lookup: CDR1 SEHNR, CDR2 FQNEAQ (reference sequence). The CDR3 loop is CASSLQGENPLHF. Written as DNA, the CDR3 is TGTGCCAGCAGCTTGCAGGGGGAAAATCCCCTCCACTTT.

This clone was picked up one time. The V call is TRBV7-2, the J call TRBJ2-3; 7 nucleotides agree with TRBD2. The CDR3 length is 14 residues. The ends lost 6 bases at V and 2 bases at J; junction bases unmatched: 5. The V gene's germline CDR1 is SGHTA and CDR2 FQGNSA. CDR3 sequence (DNA): TGTGCCAGCAGGAGCGGGATTCCCACAGATACGCAGTATTTT. It is translated as CASRSGIPTDTQYF.

V gene TRBV11-2 combines with J gene TRBJ2-7; 7 bases line up with TRBD1. Germline assignment: CDR1 SGHAT and CDR2 FQNNGV. The trim removed 4 bases at V and 5 bases at J, leaving 11 bases unmatched. The CDR3 consists of 15 residues. The CDR3 DNA follows: TGTGCCAGCAGCTCCCAGGGGGAAAGCATGCACGAGCAGTACTTC. Translation gives CASSSQGESMHEQYF.

The V gene is TRBV29-1, the J gene TRBJ2-1; the D gene is possibly TRBD1 (6 bases). The CDR3 has 14 residues. Per germline, CDR1 SQVTM and CDR2 ANQGSEA. V lost 5 bases to trimming and J lost 2 bases, with 13 bases between them. CDR3 sequence (DNA): TGCAGCGTTTTTAGGCAGGGGACCTACAATGAGCAGTTCTTC. This gives the protein CSVFRQGTYNEQFF.

This chain uses TRBV5-1 with TRBJ1-1; D might be TRBD1 (5 bases). Germline lookup yields CDR1 SGHRS and CDR2 YFSETQ. This CDR3 region has 16 residues. V was pared by 4 bases and J by 5 bases, with 21 bases between. CDR3 sequence reads: CASSPAGGGTGTEAFF. The CDR3 bases are TGCGCCAGCAGCCCGGCGGGGGGAGGCACTGGTACTGAAGCTTTCTTT.

The gene calls are TRBV19 and TRBJ2-7; 12 positions match TRBD2. The CDR3 spans 15 residues. From germline, CDR1 is LNHDA and CDR2 SQIVND (reference sequence). V lost 5 bases, J lost 4 bases, and 6 bases stayed unmatched. CDR3 loop: CASSAGLAGRYEQYF. DNA of the CDR3: TGTGCCAGTAGTGCGGGACTAGCGGGCAGGTACGAGCAGTACTTC.

CDR3 sequence (DNA): TGTGCCGGGAGGACAGGGTTTGGCTACACCTTC. Residues: CAGRTGFGYTF. The chain has TRBV6-5 and TRBJ1-2; 8 bases are a match to TRBD1. This CDR3 is 11 amino acids long. CDR1 MNHEY and CDR2 SVGAGI come from the germline V gene. Trimming took 11 bases from V and 7 from J; bases not matched to a gene: 6.

The J gene is TRBJ2-3, the V gene TRBV5-6; 7 bases agree with TRBD2. Germline-derived CDR1 and CDR2 are SGHDT and YYEEEE. The CDR3 has 19 amino acids. After removal of 1 base from V and 2 bases from J, the junction contained 16 bases not matched to a gene. The CDR3 region is CASSLSSGRHLSPTDTQYF. The CDR3 region has the DNA TGTGCCAGCAGCTTGAGCTCCGGGAGGCACCTTTCCCCCACAGATACGCAGTATTTT.